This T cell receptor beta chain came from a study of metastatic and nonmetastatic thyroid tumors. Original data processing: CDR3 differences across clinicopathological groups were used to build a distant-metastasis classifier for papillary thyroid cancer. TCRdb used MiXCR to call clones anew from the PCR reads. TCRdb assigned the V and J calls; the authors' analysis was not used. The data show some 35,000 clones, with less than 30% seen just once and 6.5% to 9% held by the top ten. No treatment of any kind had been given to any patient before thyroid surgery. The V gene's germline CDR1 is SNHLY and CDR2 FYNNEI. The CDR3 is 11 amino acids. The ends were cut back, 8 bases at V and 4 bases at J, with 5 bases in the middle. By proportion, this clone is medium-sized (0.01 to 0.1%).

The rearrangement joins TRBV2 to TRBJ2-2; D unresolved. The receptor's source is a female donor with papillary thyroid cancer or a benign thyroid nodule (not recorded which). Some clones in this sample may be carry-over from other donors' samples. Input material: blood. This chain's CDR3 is CASGPTGELFF. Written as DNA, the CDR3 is TGTGCCAGCGGACCCACCGGGGAGCTGTTTTTT.